This T cell receptor beta chain was identified during a study of blood T cell repertoires in COVID-19. Whole-study context: Acute-phase and convalescent COVID-19 samples originated in the United States, Italy and Spain.

The data were produced by immunoSEQ multiplex PCR, yet TCRdb's version contains in-frame clones alone and is incomplete. The sample holds over 25,000 clones, around 83% seen once. Germline V gene lookup returns CDR1 MNHNY and CDR2 SVGAGI (reference sequence). The CDR3 has 13 amino acids. The ends were cut back, 0 bases at V and 3 bases at J, with 6 bases in the middle. The sequenced material came from peripheral blood. The J gene is TRBJ2-7, the V gene TRBV6-6; D call uncertain. The sequence derives from a human donor in a cohort sampled during active COVID-19. As DNA, the CDR3 is TGTGCCAGCAGTTACTCCTTCGTCTACGAGCAGTACTTC. Protein sequence: CASSYSFVYEQYF.